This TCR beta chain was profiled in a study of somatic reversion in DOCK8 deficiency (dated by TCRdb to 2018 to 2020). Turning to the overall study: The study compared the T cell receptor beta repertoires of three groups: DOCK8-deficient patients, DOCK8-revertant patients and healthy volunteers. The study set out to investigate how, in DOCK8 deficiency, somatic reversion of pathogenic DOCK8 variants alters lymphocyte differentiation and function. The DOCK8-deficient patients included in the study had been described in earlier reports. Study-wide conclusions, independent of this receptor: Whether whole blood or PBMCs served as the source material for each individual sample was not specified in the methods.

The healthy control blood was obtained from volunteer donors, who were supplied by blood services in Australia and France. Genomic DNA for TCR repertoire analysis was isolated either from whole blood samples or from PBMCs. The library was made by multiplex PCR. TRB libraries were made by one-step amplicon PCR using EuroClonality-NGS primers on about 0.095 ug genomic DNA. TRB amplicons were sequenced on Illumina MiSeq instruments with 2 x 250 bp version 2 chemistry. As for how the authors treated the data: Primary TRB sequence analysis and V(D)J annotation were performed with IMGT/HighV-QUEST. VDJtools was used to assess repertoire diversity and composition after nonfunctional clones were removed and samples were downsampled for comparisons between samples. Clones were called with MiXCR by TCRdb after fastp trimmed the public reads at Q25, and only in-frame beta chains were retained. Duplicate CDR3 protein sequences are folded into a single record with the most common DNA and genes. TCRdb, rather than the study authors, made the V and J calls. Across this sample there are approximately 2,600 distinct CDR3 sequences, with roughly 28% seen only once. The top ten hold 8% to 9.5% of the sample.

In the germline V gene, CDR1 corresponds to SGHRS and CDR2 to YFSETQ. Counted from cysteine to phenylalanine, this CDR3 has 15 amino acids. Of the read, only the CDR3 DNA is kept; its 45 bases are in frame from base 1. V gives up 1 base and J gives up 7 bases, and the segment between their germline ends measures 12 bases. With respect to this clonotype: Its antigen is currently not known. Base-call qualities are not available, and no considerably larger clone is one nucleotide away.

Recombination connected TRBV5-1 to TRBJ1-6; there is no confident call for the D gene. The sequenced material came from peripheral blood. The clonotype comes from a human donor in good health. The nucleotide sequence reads TGCGCCAGCAGCTTGAGTGGGCCCGAGAATTCACCCCTCCACTTT. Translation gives CASSLSGPENSPLHF.